This passage covers 6 T cell receptor beta chains from one sample sequenced in a study of cytomegalovirus exposure and HLA in healthy donors. PCR primers comprised 60 Vbeta and 13 Jbeta primers. Method: immunoSEQ multiplex PCR; TCRdb's copy keeps in-frame clones and lacks some. In the table there are roughly 140,000 clones, 70% to 85% of which are singletons. The sequencing sample was made of PBMCs. The source is a male donor in good health and CMV-seronegative.

The chain links TRBV5-6 to TRBJ2-1, with 12 bases lining up with TRBD2. The CDR3 loop spans 15 amino acids. Trimming at V came to 0 bases and at J to 9 bases, leaving 4 bases not matched to a gene. Germline CDR1 is SGHDT and CDR2 is YYEEEE. This chain's CDR3 is CASSLGLAGVGEQFF. Here the CDR3 DNA reads TGTGCCAGCAGCTTGGGACTAGCGGGAGTAGGTGAGCAGTTCTTC. The full variable domain, rest sourced from reference TRBV5-6 and TRBJ2-1, is DAGVTQSPTHLIKTRGQQVTLRCSPKSGHDTVSWYQQALGQGPQFIFQYYEEEERQRGNFPDRFSGHQFPNYSSELNVNALLLGDSALYLCASSLGLAGVGEQFFGPGTRLTVL.

CDR3 bases: TGTGCCAGCAGTCGGGGGTACACTGAAGCTTTCTTT. This encodes CASSRGYTEAFF. The chain uses TRBV6-5 and TRBJ1-1, with D perhaps matching TRBD1 (5 bases). The ends were cut back, 5 bases at V and 3 bases at J, with 7 bases in the middle. The germline CDR1 and CDR2 sequences are MNHEY and SVGAGI. The CDR3 sequence is 12 residues long.

This clone was observed a handful of times. The V and J genes are TRBV6-5 and TRBJ2-7, with 8 nucleotides matching TRBD2. After removal of 2 bases from V and 6 bases from J, the junction contained 9 bases not matched to a gene. The CDR3 has 15 amino acids. The V gene's germline CDR1 is MNHEY and CDR2 SVGAGI. The CDR3, as DNA: TGTGCCAGCAGTTACACGGGACTAGGGGCTGCCGAGCAGTACTTC. It yields the protein CASSYTGLGAAEQYF.

The V gene is TRBV6-5, the J gene TRBJ2-5, with D perhaps matching TRBD1 (6 bases). V lost 2 bases, J lost 5 bases, and 9 bases lay in between. CDR1 is MNHEY, CDR2 SVGAGI, per germline. This CDR3 contains 13 residues. The CDR3 DNA reads TGTGCCAGCAGTTACGGACAGCTTGAGACCCAGTACTTC. This codes for CASSYGQLETQYF.

The CDR3 sequence: CASSGTANQPQHF. The DNA for the CDR3 is TGTGCCAGCAGCGGGACAGCAAATCAGCCCCAGCATTTT. The chain has TRBV9 and TRBJ1-5, with a possible D match to TRBD1 (6 bases). CDR1 SGDLS and CDR2 YYNGEE come from the germline V gene. V was pared by 3 bases and J by 4 bases, with 8 bases between. The CDR3 spans 13 residues. Variable domain in full (rest from reference TRBV9 and TRBJ1-5): DSGVTQTPKHLITATGQRVTLRCSPRSGDLSVYWYQQSLDQGLQFLIQYYNGEERAKGNILERFSAQQFPDLHSELNLSSLELGDSALYFCASSGTANQPQHFGDGTRLSIL.

CDR3 loop: CASEEANYGYTF. The CDR3 DNA reads as TGTGCCAGCGAAGAGGCTAACTATGGCTACACCTTC. The genes are TRBV7-9 and TRBJ1-2; the D is unclear. V was clipped by 8 bases and J by 0 bases, with 7 bases between them. The CDR3 covers 12 residues. CDR1 is SEHNR, CDR2 FQNEAQ, per germline (reference sequence).